This T cell receptor (beta chain) emerged from a study of CD8 T cells in acute hepatitis C reinfection (dated by TCRdb to about 2021). Describing the broader study: The TCRbeta repertoire of CD8+ T cells specific for the HCV NS3-1073 epitope was profiled during acute infection and after viral clearance. The 8 spontaneous resolvers who had cleared HCV provided follow-up samples, which were collected no sooner than 347 days after estimated infection. Several spontaneous resolvers contributed paired acute and follow-up samples.

The time point label of this sample denotes: at least 347 days after estimated infection, following spontaneous clearance. HCV-specific TCR repertoires were characterized directly ex vivo, and the sequenced cells were not expanded in vitro beforehand. Enrolled in the Montreal Hepatitis C Cohort (HEPCO) in Canada, the donors were people who inject drugs, and these donors were followed every 3 months. Acute primary HCV infection was defined as a positive HCV RNA or antibody test that came after a negative test within the prior 24 weeks. HCV-specific cells were stained with a PE-labeled tetramer loaded with the NS3 peptide spanning residues 1073-1081. Surface staining used CD3, CD8 and CD45RO antibodies, with an aqua fixable dye to exclude dead cells. The cohort comprised several spontaneous resolvers, defined by HCV RNA clearance within 24 weeks. Frozen stocks of peripheral blood mononuclear cells were first thawed, after which negative isolation of CD8+ T cells was carried out using the MACS CD8+ T cell Isolation Kit. A BD FACSAria II cell sorter was used to sort the cells.

Study-wide conclusions, independent of this receptor: Because bulk sequencing covered only the TCRbeta chain, the alphabeta pairing of public clonotypes could not be determined. Follow-up repertoires were not available for chronically infected subjects, because NS3-1073 specific cells were too rare to be sorted. The NS3-1073 specific repertoires were highly diverse, and diversity did not differ significantly among acute resolver, follow-up resolver and acute chronic samples. About 13 public clonotypes were found regardless of outcome, and V04-02/J02-02 was used by one public clonotype. Preferential use of the TRBV04 and TRBV06 gene families was observed in all groups, and this preferential usage was not explained by overrepresentation in the naive pool. It was rare for CDR3 sequences to be shared with other epitopes, and exact matching may have been limited by differing sequencing approaches.

With regard to this clone: Per-base quality was not reported, and no clone a single base away is much larger than it.

Genomic DNA was extracted from FACS-sorted cells, and TCRbeta chain sequencing was performed through the commercial immunoSEQ service. The paper's data handling went like this. The repertoire data were analyzed using ImmunoSEQ Analyzer software v3.0 and R v3.5.1. Only productive rearrangements were analyzed, because sequences with stop codons or out-of-frame rearrangements were removed. Simpson diversity, Shannon entropy, CDR3 length and nucleotide addition metrics were obtained from the sequencing provider. Based on frequency, clonotypes were placed into dominant, sub-dominant, low or lowest abundance groups, and clonotypes under 0.1% were left out of most analyses. A CDR3 amino acid clonotype was called public if the clonotype appeared in at least two subjects at a cumulative frequency of at least 0.5%. Drawn from immuneACCESS, this table holds only the in-frame rearrangements with V and J called that TCRdb kept. Clones are partly lost; checked studies trace under half to an unresolved V gene and leave the rest unexplained. For V, J and clone size, that table is used; D and trimming come from the DNA. The sample records about 2,600 clones, 60% to 70% of which are singletons. The ten largest account for more than 10% of the sample.

The junction shows trimming of 4 bases on V and 3 bases on J, and the gene matches do not reach 11 bases of it. CDR3 length: 16 amino acids, cysteine to phenylalanine. Only the CDR3 portion is preserved as DNA: 48 bases, with reading frame beginning at the first base. CDR1 and CDR2 (PRHDT, FYEKMQ) derive from the germline V gene (reference sequence). This sequence was found in a man aged 40-49 years who spontaneously cleared hepatitis C infection. Recombination joined TRBV13 with TRBJ2-7, and TRBD1 aligns with 8 junction nucleotides. The source material was HCV NS3-1073 tetramer-sorted CD8+ T cells from PBMCs, sampled at follow-up. The sample's cell subset or site label, in plain terms: FACS-sorted NS3-1073 tetramer+ CD8+ T cells. The CDR3 corresponds to CASSSEGATGGYEQYF. In nucleotides, the sequence is TGTGCCAGCAGCTCTGAGGGGGCAACAGGGGGCTACGAGCAGTACTTC.